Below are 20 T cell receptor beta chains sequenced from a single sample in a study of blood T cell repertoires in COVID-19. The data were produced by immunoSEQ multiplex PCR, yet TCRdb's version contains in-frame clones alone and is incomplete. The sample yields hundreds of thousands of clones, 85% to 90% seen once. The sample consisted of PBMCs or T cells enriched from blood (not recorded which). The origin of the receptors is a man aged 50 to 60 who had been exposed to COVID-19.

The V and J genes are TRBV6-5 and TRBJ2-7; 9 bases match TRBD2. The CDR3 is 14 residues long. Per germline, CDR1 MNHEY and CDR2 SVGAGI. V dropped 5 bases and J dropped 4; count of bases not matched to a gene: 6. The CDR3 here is CASSPGTSSYEQYV. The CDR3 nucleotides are TGTGCCAGCAGTCCCGGGACTAGCTCTTACGAGCAGTACGTC.

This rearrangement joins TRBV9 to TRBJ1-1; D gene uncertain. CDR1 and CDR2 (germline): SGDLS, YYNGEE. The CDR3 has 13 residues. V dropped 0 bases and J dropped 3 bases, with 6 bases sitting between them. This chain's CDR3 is CASSVGSYTEAFF. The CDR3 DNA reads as TGTGCCAGCAGCGTAGGGAGTTACACTGAAGCTTTCTTT.

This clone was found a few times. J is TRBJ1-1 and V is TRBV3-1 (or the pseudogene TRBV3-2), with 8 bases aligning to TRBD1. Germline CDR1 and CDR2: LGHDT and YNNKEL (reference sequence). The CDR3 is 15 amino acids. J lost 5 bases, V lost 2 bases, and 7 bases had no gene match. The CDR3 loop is CASSQNRGSWTEAFF. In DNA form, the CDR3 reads TGTGCCAGCAGCCAAAACAGGGGGAGTTGGACTGAAGCTTTCTTT.

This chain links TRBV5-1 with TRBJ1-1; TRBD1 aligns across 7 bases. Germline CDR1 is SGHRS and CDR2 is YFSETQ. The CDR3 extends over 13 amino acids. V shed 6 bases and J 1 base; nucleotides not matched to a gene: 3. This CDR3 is CASNTGENTEAFF. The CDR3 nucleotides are TGCGCCAGCAACACAGGGGAGAACACTGAAGCTTTCTTT.

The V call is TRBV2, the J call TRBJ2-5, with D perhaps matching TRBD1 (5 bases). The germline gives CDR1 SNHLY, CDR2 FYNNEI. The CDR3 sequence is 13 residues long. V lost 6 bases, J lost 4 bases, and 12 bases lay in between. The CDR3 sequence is CASRPLGAETQYF. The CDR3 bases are TGTGCCAGCAGGCCTCTAGGGGCAGAGACCCAGTACTTC.

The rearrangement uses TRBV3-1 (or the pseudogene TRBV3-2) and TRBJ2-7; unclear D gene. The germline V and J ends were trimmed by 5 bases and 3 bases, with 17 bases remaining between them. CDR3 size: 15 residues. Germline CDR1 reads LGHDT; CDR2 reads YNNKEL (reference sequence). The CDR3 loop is CASSKNPTGFYEQYF. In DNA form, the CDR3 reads TGTGCCAGCAGCAAAAACCCGACTGGTTTCTACGAGCAGTACTTC.

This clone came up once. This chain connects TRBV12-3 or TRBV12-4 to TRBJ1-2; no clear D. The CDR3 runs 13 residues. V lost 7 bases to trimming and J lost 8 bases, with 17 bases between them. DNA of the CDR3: TGTGCCAGCACCATTTGGGCCGGGGAAGGCTACACCTTC. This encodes CASTIWAGEGYTF.

CDR3 DNA: TGTGCCAGTAGTAAGGAGCACCGACTTAGCTCCTACAATGAGCAGTTCTTC. As protein: CASSKEHRLSSYNEQFF. The chain employs TRBV19 and TRBJ2-1; D remains ambiguous. The CDR3 contains 17 residues. Germline CDR1 LNHDA, CDR2 SQIVND (reference sequence). V lost 4 bases to trimming and J lost 0 bases, with 16 bases between them.

The CDR3 spells CASSFRDRGISYNEQFF. In DNA form, the CDR3 reads TGTGCCAGCAGTTTTCGAGACAGGGGAATCTCCTACAATGAGCAGTTCTTC. The chain combines TRBV27 with TRBJ2-1, with 8 bases that match TRBD1. With V trimmed by 3 bases and J by 0 bases, 7 bases remained unmatched. The CDR3 is 17 amino acids. CDR1 MNHEY and CDR2 SMNVEV come from the germline V gene (reference sequence).

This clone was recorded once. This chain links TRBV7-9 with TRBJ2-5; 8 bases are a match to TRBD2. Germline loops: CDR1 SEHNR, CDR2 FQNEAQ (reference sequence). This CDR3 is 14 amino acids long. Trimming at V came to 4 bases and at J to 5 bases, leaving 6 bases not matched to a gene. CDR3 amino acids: CASSSRGGLETQYF. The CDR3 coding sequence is TGTGCCAGCAGCTCCCGCGGGGGGTTGGAGACCCAGTACTTC.

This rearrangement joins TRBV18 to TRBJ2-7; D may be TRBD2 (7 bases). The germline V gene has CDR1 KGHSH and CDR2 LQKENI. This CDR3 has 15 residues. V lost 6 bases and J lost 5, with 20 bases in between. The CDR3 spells CASSARQRGQNEQYF. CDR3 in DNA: TGTGCCAGCTCCGCTCGACAGCGGGGACAAAACGAGCAGTACTTC.

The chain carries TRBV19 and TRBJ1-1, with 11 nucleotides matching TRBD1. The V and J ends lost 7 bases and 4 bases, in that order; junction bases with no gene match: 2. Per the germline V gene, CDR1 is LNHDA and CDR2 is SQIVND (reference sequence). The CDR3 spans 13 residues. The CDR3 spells CASTGTGGTEAFF. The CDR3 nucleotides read TGTGCCAGTACCGGGACAGGGGGCACTGAAGCTTTCTTT.

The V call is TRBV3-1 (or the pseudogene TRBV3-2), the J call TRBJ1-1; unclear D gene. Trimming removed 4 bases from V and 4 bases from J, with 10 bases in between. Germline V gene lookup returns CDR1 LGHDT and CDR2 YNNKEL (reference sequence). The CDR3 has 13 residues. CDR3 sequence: CASSLEARTEAFF. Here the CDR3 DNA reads TGTGCCAGCAGCCTAGAGGCACGCACTGAAGCTTTCTTT.

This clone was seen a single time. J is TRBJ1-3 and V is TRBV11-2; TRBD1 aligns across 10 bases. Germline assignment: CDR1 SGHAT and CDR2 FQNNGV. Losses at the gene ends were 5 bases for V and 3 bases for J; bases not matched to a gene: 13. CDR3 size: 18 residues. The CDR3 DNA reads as TGTGCCAGCAGCACAGTTCCGGGACAGGGGTATTATGGAAACACCATATATTTT. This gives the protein CASSTVPGQGYYGNTIYF.

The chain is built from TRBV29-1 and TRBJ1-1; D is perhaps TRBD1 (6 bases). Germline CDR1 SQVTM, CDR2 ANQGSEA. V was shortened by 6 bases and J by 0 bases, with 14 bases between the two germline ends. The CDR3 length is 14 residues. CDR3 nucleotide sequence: TGCAGCGTCTCTTACGGACAGTTGAACACTGAAGCTTTCTTT. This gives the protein CSVSYGQLNTEAFF.

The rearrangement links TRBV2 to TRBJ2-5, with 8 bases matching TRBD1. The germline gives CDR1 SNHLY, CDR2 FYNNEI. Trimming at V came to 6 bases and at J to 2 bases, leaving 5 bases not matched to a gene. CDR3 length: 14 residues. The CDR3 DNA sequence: TGTGCCAGCAGCCGTGGGACAGGTCAAGAGACCCAGTACTTC. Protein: CASSRGTGQETQYF.

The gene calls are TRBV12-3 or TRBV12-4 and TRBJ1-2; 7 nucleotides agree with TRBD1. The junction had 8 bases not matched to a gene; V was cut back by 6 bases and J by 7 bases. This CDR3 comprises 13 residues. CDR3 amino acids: CASSPHRGGGYTF. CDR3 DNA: TGTGCCAGCAGCCCCCACAGGGGTGGTGGCTACACCTTC.

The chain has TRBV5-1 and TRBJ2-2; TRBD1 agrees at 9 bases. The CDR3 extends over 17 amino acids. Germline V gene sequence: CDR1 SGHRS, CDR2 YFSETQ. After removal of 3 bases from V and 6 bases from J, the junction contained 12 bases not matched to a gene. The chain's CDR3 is CASSWAGQGIGAGELFF. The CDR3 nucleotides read TGCGCCAGCAGCTGGGCCGGACAGGGGATCGGGGCCGGGGAGCTGTTTTTT.

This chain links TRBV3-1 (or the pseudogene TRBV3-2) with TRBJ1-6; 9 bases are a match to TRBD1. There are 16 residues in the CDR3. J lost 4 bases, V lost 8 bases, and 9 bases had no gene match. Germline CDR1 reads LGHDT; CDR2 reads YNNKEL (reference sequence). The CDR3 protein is CASRPDRGFYNSPLHF. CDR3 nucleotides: TGTGCCAGCCGCCCGGACAGGGGATTTTATAATTCACCCCTCCACTTT.

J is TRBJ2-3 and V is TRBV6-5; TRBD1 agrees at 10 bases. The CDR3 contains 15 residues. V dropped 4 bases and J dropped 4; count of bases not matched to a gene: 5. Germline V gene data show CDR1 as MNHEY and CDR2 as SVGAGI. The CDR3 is CASSFQDRGADTQYF. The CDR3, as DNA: TGTGCCAGCAGTTTCCAGGACAGGGGGGCAGATACGCAGTATTTT.